This T cell receptor beta chain was retrieved from a study of response to subunit inactivated influenza vaccine. Study findings and constraints: It was suggested by the authors that few new T cells are recruited by each seasonal influenza vaccination.

This CDR3 has 16 amino acids. V gave up 0 bases and J gave up 1 base, with 13 bases separating them. Germline-derived CDR1 and CDR2 are SGHRS and YFSETQ. This clonotype occurred once. Its antigen is still unknown. TCRdb called the RT-PCR reads again in MiXCR, with one record for every CDR3 protein. The data contain 700,000 to 900,000 distinct CDR3 sequences, 21% of them seen just once; the ten biggest clones take up roughly a tenth. The sample was PBMCs from blood, taken 5 days after vaccination. The clonotype was recovered from a man in his fifties or sixties who received an inactivated influenza vaccine. J is TRBJ2-5 and V is TRBV5-1; maybe TRBD2 (6 bases). The DNA of the CDR3 is TGCGCCAGCAGCTTGGGCGTAGCGGCCAGCCAAGAGACCCAGTACTTC. Its protein product is CASSLGVAASQETQYF.